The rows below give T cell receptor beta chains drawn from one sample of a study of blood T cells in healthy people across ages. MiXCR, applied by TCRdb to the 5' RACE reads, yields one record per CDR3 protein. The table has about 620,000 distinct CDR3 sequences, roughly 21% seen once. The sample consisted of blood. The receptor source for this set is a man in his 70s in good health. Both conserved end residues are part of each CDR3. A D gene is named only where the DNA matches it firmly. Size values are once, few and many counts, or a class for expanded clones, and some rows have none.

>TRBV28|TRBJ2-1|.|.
CASSSGGGAANNEQFF
TGTGCCAGCAGTTCTGGGGGCGGGGCAGCAAACAATGAGCAGTTCTTC
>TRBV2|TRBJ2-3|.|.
CASSESGGRSTDTQYF
TGTGCCAGCAGTGAATCCGGCGGAAGAAGCACAGATACGCAGTATTTT
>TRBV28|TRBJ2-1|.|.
CASSFEDMDIYNEQFF
TGTGCCAGCAGTTTCGAGGACATGGATATTTACAATGAGCAGTTCTTC
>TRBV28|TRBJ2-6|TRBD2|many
CASSLVAGGANVLTF
TGTGCCAGCAGTTTGGTTGCGGGAGGAGCCAACGTCCTGACTTTC
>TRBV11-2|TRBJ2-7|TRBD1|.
CASSTLTRQGSYEQYF
TGTGCCAGCAGCACCCTAACCCGACAGGGTTCTTACGAGCAGTACTTC
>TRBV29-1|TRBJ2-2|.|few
CSVEGRNTGELFF
TGCAGCGTTGAGGGTAGGAACACCGGGGAGCTGTTTTTT
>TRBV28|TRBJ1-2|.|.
CASTPEGYGYTF
TGTGCCAGCACCCCAGAGGGCTATGGCTACACCTTC
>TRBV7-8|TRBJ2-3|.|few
CDRAWLAAGDTQYF
TGTGACAGGGCCTGGTTGGCTGCCGGAGATACGCAGTATTTT
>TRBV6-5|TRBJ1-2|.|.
CASSEGGRGYTF
TGTGCCAGCAGCGAAGGGGGGCGGGGCTACACCTTC
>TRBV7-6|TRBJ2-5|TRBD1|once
CASSPRQGSNIETQYF
TGTGCCAGCAGCCCGAGACAGGGATCAAATATAGAGACCCAGTACTTC
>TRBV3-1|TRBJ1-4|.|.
CASSQDPFGYSELNEKLFF
TGTGCCAGCAGCCAAGATCCTTTCGGGTACAGTGAACTTAATGAAAAACTGTTTTTT
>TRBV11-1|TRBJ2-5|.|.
CACSARIQETQYF
TGTGCCTGCAGCGCCCGCATTCAAGAGACCCAGTACTTC
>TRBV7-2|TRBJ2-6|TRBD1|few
CASSTSTGAGANVLTF
TGTGCCAGCAGCACATCGACAGGGGCTGGGGCCAACGTCCTGACTTTC
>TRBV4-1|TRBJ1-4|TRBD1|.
CASSQTGQAEKLFF
TGCGCCAGCAGCCAAACGGGACAGGCTGAGAAACTGTTTTTT
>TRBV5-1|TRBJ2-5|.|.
CASSLADGGAETQYF
TGCGCCAGCAGCTTGGCCGATGGAGGGGCGGAGACCCAGTACTTC
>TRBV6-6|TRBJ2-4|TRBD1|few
CASGTGPNIQYF
TGTGCCTCCGGGACAGGACCAAACATTCAGTACTTC
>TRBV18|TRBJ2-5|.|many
CASSPLSGTAETQYF
TGTGCCAGCTCACCACTGTCCGGGACCGCAGAGACCCAGTACTTC
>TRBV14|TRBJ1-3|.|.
CASSPRTAFSGNTIYF
TGTGCCAGCAGCCCCCGGACGGCTTTCTCTGGAAACACCATATATTTT
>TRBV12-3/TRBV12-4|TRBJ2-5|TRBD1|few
CASGSKTGEETQYF
TGTGCCAGCGGCTCTAAGACAGGGGAAGAGACCCAGTACTTC
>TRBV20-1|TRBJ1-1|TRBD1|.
CSAKDNGQGGEAFF
TGCAGTGCAAAGGACAACGGACAGGGAGGTGAAGCTTTTTTT
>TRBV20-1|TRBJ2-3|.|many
CSARTPRVTDTQYF
TGCAGTGCTAGGACTCCCCGGGTGACAGATACGCAGTATTTT
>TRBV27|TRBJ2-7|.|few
CASKRVGVSYEQHF
TGTGCCAGCAAGCGCGTTGGCGTGTCCTACGAGCAGCACTTC
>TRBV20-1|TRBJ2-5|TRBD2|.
CSGTRGGLYETQNF
TGCAGTGGCACTCGCGGGGGGTTGTATGAGACCCAGAACTTC
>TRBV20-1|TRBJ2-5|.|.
CSARDIQYQETQYF
TGCAGTGCTCGGGACATCCAGTACCAAGAGACCCAGTACTTC
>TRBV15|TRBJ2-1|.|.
CATSRVTSNEQFF
TGTGCCACCAGCAGGGTGACTAGCAATGAGCAGTTCTTC
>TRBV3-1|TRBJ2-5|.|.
CASSQVGAQYF
TGTGCCAGCAGCCAAGTGGGGGCCCAGTACTTC
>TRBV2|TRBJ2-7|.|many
CASSPGPPYEQYF
TGTGCCAGCAGTCCCGGGCCCCCCTACGAGCAGTACTTC
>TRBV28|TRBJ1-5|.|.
CASRTAQPQHF
TGTGCCAGCAGGACCGCCCAGCCCCAGCATTTT
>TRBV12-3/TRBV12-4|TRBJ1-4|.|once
CASRTQGREKLFF
TGTGCCAGCAGGACGCAGGGGAGGGAAAAACTGTTTTTT
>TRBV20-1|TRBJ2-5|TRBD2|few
CSAISGRAYNEQLF
TGCAGTGCGATTAGCGGGAGGGCCTACAATGAGCAGCTCTTC
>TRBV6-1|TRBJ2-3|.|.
CASSASRADTQYF
TGTGCCAGCAGTGCTTCCCGGGCAGATACGCAGTATTTT
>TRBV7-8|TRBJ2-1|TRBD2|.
CASSLVLAGVFNEQFF
TGTGCCAGCAGCTTAGTGCTCGCGGGAGTTTTTAATGAGCAGTTCTTC
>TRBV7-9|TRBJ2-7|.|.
CASSLSHLYEQYF
TGTGCCAGCAGCTTATCCCACCTCTACGAGCAGTACTTC
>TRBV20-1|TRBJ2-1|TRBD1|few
CSAPGQLGNEQFF
TGCAGTGCTCCGGGACAGCTCGGGAATGAGCAGTTCTTC
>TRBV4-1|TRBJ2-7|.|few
CASSQVGVAYAQYF
TGCGCCAGCAGCCAAGTTGGCGTTGCCTACGCGCAGTACTTC
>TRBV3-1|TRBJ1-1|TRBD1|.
CASSHGGQEAFF
TGTGCCAGCAGCCACGGGGGACAGGAAGCTTTCTTT
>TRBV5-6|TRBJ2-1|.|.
CASTFRTGEANEQFF
TGTGCCAGCACCTTTAGGACTGGAGAGGCGAATGAGCAGTTCTTC
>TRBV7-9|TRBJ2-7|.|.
CASSSQGEGEQYF
TGTGCCAGCAGCTCTCAAGGGGAAGGCGAGCAGTACTTC
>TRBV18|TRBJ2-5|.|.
CASTLDREQETQYF
TGTGCCAGCACTCTGGACCGAGAGCAAGAGACCCAGTACTTC
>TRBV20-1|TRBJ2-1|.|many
CSASGWGVNEQFF
TGCAGTGCTTCCGGATGGGGGGTCAATGAGCAGTTCTTC
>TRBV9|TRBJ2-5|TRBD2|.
CASSEFSGGPEETQYF
TGTGCCAGCAGCGAATTTAGCGGGGGGCCCGAAGAGACCCAGTACTTC
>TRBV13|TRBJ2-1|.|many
CASSLKGNEQFF
TGTGCCAGCAGCTTAAAGGGAAATGAGCAGTTCTTC
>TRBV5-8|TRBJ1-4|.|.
CASSLDFGAEKLFF
TGTGCCAGCAGCTTGGACTTCGGAGCTGAAAAACTGTTTTTT
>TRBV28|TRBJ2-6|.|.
CASSSNTGPSGANVLTF
TGTGCCAGCAGTTCAAATACAGGTCCTTCTGGGGCCAACGTCCTGACTTTC
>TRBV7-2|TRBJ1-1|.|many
CASSFNQNTEAFF
TGTGCCAGCAGCTTCAACCAGAACACTGAAGCTTTCTTT
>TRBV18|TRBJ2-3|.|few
CASSPSQMVTDTQYF
TGTGCCAGCTCACCATCCCAGATGGTGACAGATACGCAGTATTTT
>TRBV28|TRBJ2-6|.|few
CASMGVSGANVLTF
TGTGCCAGCATGGGGGTCTCTGGGGCCAACGTCCTGACTTTC
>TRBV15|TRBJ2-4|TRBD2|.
CATSSSGNRNIQYF
TGTGCCACCAGCAGTAGCGGGAATCGGAACATTCAGTACTTC
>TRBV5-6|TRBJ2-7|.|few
CASSQSTPGTTYEQYF
TGTGCCAGCAGCCAATCCACCCCGGGAACCACCTACGAGCAGTACTTC